A selection of T cell receptor beta chains follows, all from one sample in a study of blood T cell repertoires in COVID-19. TCRdb keeps only in-frame clones here, not all; method: immunoSEQ multiplex PCR. Of 160,000 or so clones in the sample, roughly 87% were seen once. Sequencing was carried out using PBMCs or T cells enriched from blood (not recorded which). These receptors came from a human donor with acute COVID-19. The donor label of this sample is uncertain. CDR3s include the opening cysteine and the closing phenylalanine or tryptophan. D genes are given only for firm matches. Only part of the rows carry a size: once, few, many, or a class if the clone is expanded.

d_call j_call v_call clone_size cdr3_aa cdr3_nt
NA TRBJ2-7 TRBV10-3 NA CAISDPGAYEQYF TGTGCCATCAGTGACCCAGGGGCCTACGAGCAGTACTTC
TRBD2 TRBJ2-1 TRBV7-9 few CASSLVAGDNEQFF TGTGCCAGCAGCTTGGTAGCGGGGGACAATGAGCAGTTCTTC
NA TRBJ1-5 TRBV2 NA CASGQGPFNQPQHF TGTGCCAGCGGGCAGGGGCCCTTCAATCAGCCCCAGCATTTT
NA TRBJ2-2 TRBV3-1/TRBV3-2 NA CASSQDRGRNTGELFF TGTGCCAGCAGCCAAGATCGGGGTCGGAACACCGGGGAGCTGTTTTTT
NA TRBJ2-7 TRBV7-9 NA CASTLGPTGYEQYF TGTGCCAGCACCCTGGGGCCTACCGGGTACGAGCAGTACTTC
NA TRBJ1-2 TRBV9 once CASSALDGVFNYGYTF TGTGCCAGCAGCGCCCTTGACGGGGTATTTAACTATGGCTACACCTTC
NA TRBJ2-7 TRBV24-1 NA CATSDYAFGRYEQYF TGTGCCACCAGTGATTATGCCTTTGGCCGTTACGAGCAGTACTTC
NA TRBJ1-1 TRBV19 NA CASSILGTLNTEAFF TGTGCCAGTAGTATATTGGGGACATTGAACACTGAAGCTTTCTTT
NA TRBJ1-6 TRBV24-1 NA CATRFLHF TGTGCCACCCGGTTCCTCCACTTT
TRBD1 TRBJ2-5 TRBV5-1 NA CASSLPGQQETQYF TGCGCCAGCAGCTTGCCGGGACAGCAAGAGACCCAGTACTTC
TRBD1 TRBJ2-7 TRBV14 NA CASSQMTGPVYEQYF TGTGCCAGCAGCCAGATGACAGGGCCCGTTTACGAGCAGTACTTC
NA TRBJ1-2 TRBV2 few CASRASPANYGYTF TGTGCCAGCAGGGCCTCACCTGCCAACTATGGCTACACCTTC
TRBD1 TRBJ1-2 TRBV6-5 NA CASSYRDRVRDYGYTF TGTGCCAGCAGTTACCGGGACAGGGTTCGCGACTATGGCTACACCTTC
TRBD2 TRBJ2-1 TRBV29-1 NA CSVIRGESYNEQFF TGCAGCGTGATCCGGGGGGAATCCTACAATGAGCAGTTCTTC
NA TRBJ1-1 TRBV5-1 NA CASSQLRTGRTEAFF TGCGCCAGCAGCCAGCTCCGAACAGGGAGAACTGAAGCTTTCTTT
NA TRBJ1-1 TRBV3-1/TRBV3-2 NA CASSALRMGGSTEAFF TGTGCCAGCAGCGCCTTACGGATGGGAGGAAGCACTGAAGCTTTCTTT
NA TRBJ1-5 TRBV6-1 NA CASSALQGRRNQPQHF TGTGCCAGCAGTGCCTTACAGGGTAGGCGCAATCAGCCCCAGCATTTT
NA TRBJ1-2 TRBV3-1/TRBV3-2 NA CASSQDRRGEVGYTF TGTGCCAGCAGCCAAGATCGGCGGGGAGAGGTAGGCTACACCTTC
NA TRBJ2-4 TRBV9 NA CASSVSAVKNIQYF TGTGCCAGCAGCGTATCAGCGGTAAAAAACATTCAGTACTTC
TRBD1 TRBJ1-5 TRBV5-5 few CASSTTGDGQPQHF TGTGCCAGCAGCACTACAGGGGACGGGCAGCCCCAGCATTTT
NA TRBJ1-3 TRBV9 NA CASSVATRGENTIYF TGTGCCAGCAGCGTAGCTACCCGCGGAGAAAACACCATATATTTT
TRBD2 TRBJ2-2 TRBV27 NA CASSFKRGGLNTGELFF TGTGCCAGCAGTTTTAAGCGGGGGGGCCTAAACACCGGGGAGCTGTTTTTT
TRBD2 TRBJ2-1 TRBV2 NA CASSRERGHYNEQFF TGTGCCAGCAGTCGCGAGCGGGGGCATTACAATGAGCAGTTCTTC
TRBD1 TRBJ1-6 TRBV19 NA CASSIPDRENSPLHF TGTGCCAGTAGCATCCCGGACAGGGAGAATTCACCCCTCCACTTT
NA TRBJ2-1 TRBV7-2 NA CASSVGGPNNEQFF TGTGCCAGCAGCGTCGGAGGACCCAACAATGAGCAGTTCTTC
NA TRBJ2-1 TRBV2 NA CASRRVGRNEQFF TGTGCCAGTCGCAGGGTTGGTAGGAATGAGCAGTTCTTC
NA TRBJ2-5 TRBV5-4 NA CASSLGQVGETQYF TGTGCCAGCAGCTTGGGACAGGTGGGAGAGACCCAGTACTTC
TRBD1 TRBJ2-7 TRBV3-1/TRBV3-2 NA CASSAGTGTYEQYF TGTGCCAGCAGCGCCGGGACAGGGACCTACGAGCAGTACTTC
NA TRBJ1-5 TRBV7-8 NA CASSSRTDYSNQPQHF TGTGCCAGCAGCTCCCGGACAGACTATAGCAATCAGCCCCAGCATTTT
TRBD1 TRBJ1-2 TRBV5-4 NA CASSLEGTGGLYGYTF TGTGCCAGCAGCTTGGAGGGCACAGGGGGGCTCTATGGCTACACCTTC
TRBD1 TRBJ2-5 TRBV5-1 NA CASSRSGQDQETQYF TGCGCCAGCAGCAGATCTGGACAGGACCAAGAGACCCAGTACTTC
TRBD1 TRBJ1-2 TRBV5-4 few CASSLGYGQGARRTEGYTF TGTGCCAGCAGCTTGGGTTATGGACAGGGGGCCCGTCGGACGGAGGGCTACACCTTC
NA TRBJ2-3 TRBV6-6 NA CASRQQGGADTQYF TGTGCCAGCAGACAACAGGGGGGGGCAGATACGCAGTATTTT
NA TRBJ2-5 TRBV13 NA CASSPGGDGFRTQYF TGTGCCAGCAGTCCCGGCGGGGACGGTTTTCGGACCCAGTACTTC
TRBD1 TRBJ2-7 TRBV5-5 NA CASSATGGFPYEQYF TGTGCCAGCAGCGCGACAGGGGGCTTTCCCTACGAGCAGTACTTC
NA TRBJ1-5 TRBV6-5 NA CASRPLQGNDQPQHF TGTGCCAGCAGACCCCTTCAGGGGAACGATCAGCCCCAGCATTTT
TRBD1 TRBJ1-2 TRBV6-2/TRBV6-3 NA CASSYSSGQANYGYTF TGTGCCAGCAGTTACTCGAGCGGACAGGCTAACTATGGCTACACCTTC
NA TRBJ1-2 TRBV3-1/TRBV3-2 NA CASSQVLPQGTVDYGYTF TGTGCCAGCAGCCAAGTCTTACCTCAGGGGACGGTTGACTATGGCTACACCTTC
NA TRBJ1-3 TRBV4-2 NA CASSQESAPGGNTIYF TGTGCCAGCAGCCAAGAATCCGCCCCAGGGGGAAACACCATATATTTT
NA TRBJ1-5 TRBV7-9 NA CASSLDSHSNQPQHF TGTGCCAGCAGCTTAGACAGTCATAGCAATCAGCCCCAGCATTTT
NA TRBJ1-1 TRBV20-1 NA CSATEQGGAFF TGCAGTGCTACAGAACAGGGTGGCGCTTTCTTT
NA TRBJ1-5 TRBV7-8 NA CASSLMGNSNQPQHF TGTGCCAGCAGCTTAATGGGCAATAGCAATCAGCCCCAGCATTTT
TRBD2 TRBJ2-5 TRBV10-3 NA CAINGGGTQETQYF TGTGCCATCAACGGGGGGGGGACCCAAGAGACCCAGTACTTC